This paragraph reports one TCR beta chain. The CDR3 is made up of 13 amino acids. Germline loops: CDR1 SNHLY, CDR2 FYNNEI. The V gene lost 7 bases and the J gene lost 8 bases, with 15 bases spanning the gap. The data were obtained in a study of Ad26.COV2.S vaccination and SARS-CoV-2 variants. Study overall: Donor allocation was to the COV1001 Ad26.COV2.S trial arm.

Treatment here: roughly 19 received Ad26.COV2.S at low or high dose, single or two shots; five or six received placebo; per-sample allocation not given. Specimens were obtained on day 63 following the first vaccine or placebo injection. An Ad26 vector that expressed Wuhan-strain SARS-CoV-2 spike constituted the vaccine. The table came from immunoSEQ multiplex PCR; TCRdb's copy has only in-frame clones and leaves some out. The sample yields around 450,000 clones, about 88% seen once. This TCR derives from a person aged 18-65 years who received the Ad26.COV2.S COVID-19 vaccine or a placebo. The genes are TRBV2 and TRBJ2-1, with TRBD2 as a possible D gene (5 bases). The sequencing used peripheral blood, collected in a trial of Ad26.COV2.S vaccine versus placebo. The CDR3 nucleotides are TGTGCCAGCAATGCGGGCCAACCGGATGAGCAGTTCTTC. It translates to CASNAGQPDEQFF.